This T cell receptor (beta chain) comes out of a study of shared clonotypes between healthy human individuals. Libraries were prepared by immunoSEQ multiplex PCR; TCRdb keeps only in-frame clonotypes and omits some of them. The data hold 1.5 million to 1.9 million clones, with around 98% observed a single time. V was trimmed by 6 bases and J by 3 bases, leaving 15 bases between them. Germline CDR1 reads SGHRS; CDR2 reads YFSETQ. CDR3 length equals 14 residues. The gene calls are TRBV5-1 and TRBJ1-2; D is possibly TRBD1 (5 bases). The sequence was collected from a man aged 25 to 45 in good health. The sequencing input was naive CD4+ T cells sorted from blood. Subset given: CD45RA+ positively selected. The CDR3 DNA is TGCGCCAGCAACATTCGCGGGGGTTACTATGGCTACACCTTC. This translates into CASNIRGGYYGYTF.